Each of the 29 T cell receptor beta chains below was sequenced from the same sample in a study of blood T cell repertoires in COVID-19. Libraries were prepared by immunoSEQ multiplex PCR; TCRdb keeps only in-frame clonotypes and omits some of them. The repertoire holds just over 20,000 clones, about nine tenths seen once, with 3.8% in the top ten. The source material was peripheral blood. These TCRs come from a man in his forties or fifties with active COVID-19.

The chain carries TRBV27 and TRBJ2-1; 8 nucleotides match TRBD1. The V gene's germline CDR1 is MNHEY and CDR2 SMNVEV (reference sequence). This CDR3 spans 13 amino acids. V was clipped by 3 bases and J by 9 bases; unmatched bases: 4. CDR3 protein: CASSFVGQAEQFF. The CDR3 bases are TGTGCCAGCAGTTTCGTGGGACAGGCTGAGCAGTTCTTC.

The chain couples TRBV7-3 to TRBJ2-6; D may be TRBD1 (5 bases). Trimming shortened V by 4 bases and J by 0 bases, and 7 bases separated the two germline ends. This CDR3 contains 15 residues. Germline V gives CDR1 SGHTA, CDR2 FQGTGA. The CDR3, as DNA: TGTGCCAGCAGCTCAGGGCCCTCTGGGGCCAACGTCCTGACTTTC. Translating it yields CASSSGPSGANVLTF. Full variable domain (rest looked up from reference TRBV7-3 and TRBJ2-6): GAGVSQTPSNKVTEKGKYVELRCDPISGHTALYWYRQSLGQGPEFLIYFQGTGAADDSGLPNDRFFAVRPEGSVSTLKIQRTERGDSAVYLCASSSGPSGANVLTFGAGSRLTVL.

The V call is TRBV5-1, the J call TRBJ1-5, with D possibly TRBD1 on 5 matching bases. This CDR3 is 17 amino acids long. Deletions cut 4 bases from V and 0 bases from J, with 17 bases between. Germline CDR1 is SGHRS and CDR2 is YFSETQ. The CDR3 sequence is CASSTPKQVNSNQPQHF. CDR3 nucleotides: TGCGCCAGCAGCACGCCAAAACAGGTGAATAGCAATCAGCCCCAGCATTTT.

The chain has TRBV7-2 and TRBJ2-2; 9 nucleotides line up with TRBD1. With V trimmed by 2 bases and J by 4 bases, 2 bases remained unmatched. The CDR3 length is 15 residues. Germline CDR1 and CDR2: SGHTA and FQGNSA. CDR3 nucleotide sequence: TGTGCCAGCAGCTTAAAGACAGGGGGCACCGGGGAGCTGTTTTTT. Translating it yields CASSLKTGGTGELFF.

The V and J genes are TRBV12-5 and TRBJ1-1, with TRBD1 as a possible D gene (6 bases). CDR1 and CDR2 (germline): LGHNT, FRNRAP. The CDR3 loop spans 16 amino acids. V lost 0 bases, J lost 1 base, and 12 bases lay in between. CDR3 amino acids: CASGLVVAGENTEAFF. The CDR3 region has the DNA TGTGCTAGTGGTTTGGTAGTGGCAGGGGAGAACACTGAAGCTTTCTTT.

The chain is built from TRBV10-2 and TRBJ2-6, with 8 bases identical to TRBD2. CDR1 WSHSY and CDR2 SAAADI come from the germline V gene. Losses at the gene ends were 6 bases for V and 4 bases for J; bases not matched to a gene: 11. The CDR3 sequence is 17 residues long. The CDR3 DNA sequence: TGCGCCAGCAGAGTTACCGGGAGGGTCTCCGGGGCCAACGTCCTGACTTTC. Its protein product is CASRVTGRVSGANVLTF.

The rearrangement joins TRBV7-3 to TRBJ2-1, with 8 bases aligning to TRBD1. CDR1 and CDR2 (germline): SGHTA, FQGTGA. The CDR3 totals 15 residues. V was pared by 5 bases and J by 4 bases, with 7 bases of the junction left unmatched. This chain's CDR3 is CASSLTGGSYNEQFF. As DNA, the CDR3 is TGTGCCAGCAGCCTTACAGGGGGATCTTACAATGAGCAGTTCTTC.

The chain couples TRBV5-6 to TRBJ2-1; D possibly corresponds to TRBD1 (6 bases). The CDR3 has 15 residues. CDR1 SGHDT and CDR2 YYEEEE come from the germline V gene. V lost 0 bases, J lost 1 base, and 8 bases lay in between. The CDR3 region is CASSLVGASYNEQFF. The CDR3 DNA is TGTGCCAGCAGCTTGGTGGGGGCTTCCTACAATGAGCAGTTCTTC.

The chain carries TRBV9 and TRBJ1-4; TRBD1 is a possible D gene (6 bases). The CDR3 loop spans 14 amino acids. V was clipped by 2 bases and J by 3 bases, with 8 bases between them. Germline lookup yields CDR1 SGDLS and CDR2 YYNGEE. The CDR3 protein is CASSVGASNEKLFF. Written as DNA, the CDR3 is TGTGCCAGCAGCGTGGGGGCCTCTAATGAAAAACTGTTTTTT. The full variable domain, with the rest looked up from reference TRBV9 and TRBJ1-4, is DSGVTQTPKHLITATGQRVTLRCSPRSGDLSVYWYQQSLDQGLQFLIQYYNGEERAKGNILERFSAQQFPDLHSELNLSSLELGDSALYFCASSVGASNEKLFFGSGTQLSVL.

This CDR3 reads CASRDGQEGGYTF. In nucleotides, the CDR3 is TGTGCCAGCAGAGATGGACAGGAGGGTGGCTACACCTTC. The chain combines TRBV6-4 with TRBJ1-2; 7 bases map to TRBD1. This CDR3 region has 13 residues. V lost 6 bases to trimming and J lost 7 bases; unmatched junction nucleotides: 8. Germline lookup yields CDR1 MRHNA and CDR2 SNTAGT.

This clone was seen more than once but under ten times. CDR3 protein: CASSLRGANTEAFF. In DNA, the CDR3 is TGTGCCAGCAGCCTCAGGGGCGCGAACACTGAAGCTTTCTTT. V gene TRBV7-9 combines with J gene TRBJ1-1; perhaps TRBD1 as D (6 bases). Trimming removed 5 bases at V and 1 base at J, with 11 bases between. The germline V gene encodes CDR1 SEHNR and CDR2 FQNEAQ (reference sequence). The CDR3 extends over 14 amino acids.

The chain carries TRBV7-9 and TRBJ2-3, with D possibly TRBD2 on 7 matching bases. The length of the CDR3 is 14 residues. Germline V gene sequence: CDR1 SEHNR, CDR2 FQNEAQ (reference sequence). Trimming removed 3 bases at V and 7 bases at J, with 14 bases between. CDR3 nucleotides: TGTGCCAGCAGCTTGCGGGGGCGATATAATACGCAGTATTTT. This translates into CASSLRGRYNTQYF.

This clone appeared a single time. V and J are TRBV19 and TRBJ1-4; D ambiguous. The CDR3 sequence is 14 residues long. V was cut by 7 bases and J by 0 bases, with 9 bases left in between. Germline V CDR1 and CDR2: LNHDA, SQIVND (reference sequence). CDR3 coding DNA: TGTGCCAGTAAGAAGTCAGCAACTAATGAAAAACTGTTTTTT. It specifies CASKKSATNEKLFF.

The J gene is TRBJ1-6, the V gene TRBV6-6; D gene uncertain. The CDR3 is 17 amino acids. CDR1 is MNHNY and CDR2 is SVGAGI in the germline V gene (reference sequence). Trimming removed 5 bases at V and 2 bases at J, with 16 bases between. The CDR3 reads CASSRSGGKPYNSPLHF. For the CDR3, the DNA is TGTGCCAGCAGTCGCTCGGGAGGGAAACCCTATAATTCACCCCTCCACTTT.

This clone occurred once. The chain joins TRBV4-1 to TRBJ2-3, with 9 bases matching TRBD2. This CDR3 spans 12 amino acids. Germline CDR1 is MGHRA and CDR2 is YSYEKL. The V gene end was trimmed by 5 bases and the J gene end by 11 bases; junction bases not matched to a gene: 5. Here the CDR3 DNA reads TGCGCCAGCAGCTCCCCAGCGGGGGGGCAGTATTTT. This translates into CASSSPAGGQYF.

V is TRBV3-1 (or the pseudogene TRBV3-2) and J is TRBJ2-7, with D perhaps matching TRBD1 (5 bases). The CDR3 loop spans 14 amino acids. Deletions cut 4 bases from V and 1 base from J, with 11 bases between. Germline V CDR1 and CDR2: LGHDT, YNNKEL (reference sequence). The DNA for the CDR3 is TGTGCCAGCAGCCCCCCGACAGAATCCTACGAGCAGTACTTC. Translating it yields CASSPPTESYEQYF.

The genes are TRBV27 and TRBJ1-2, with D possibly matching TRBD1 (5 bases). The CDR3 is 18 residues long. Germline CDR1 reads MNHEY; CDR2 reads SMNVEV (reference sequence). V was trimmed by 0 bases and J by 1 base, leaving 18 bases between them. CDR3: CASSLSRFRAGNNYGYTF. CDR3 sequence (DNA): TGTGCCAGCAGTTTATCTCGGTTTAGGGCAGGGAATAACTATGGCTACACCTTC.

J is TRBJ2-1 and V is TRBV5-1; no definite D call. The CDR3 is 14 residues long. V was clipped by 0 bases and J by 12 bases, with 16 bases between them. Germline V CDR1 and CDR2: SGHRS, YFSETQ. CDR3 coding DNA: TGCGCCAGCAGCTTGGATCGGCGAGACACCCGGCAGTTCTTC. Its translation: CASSLDRRDTRQFF. Drawing the rest from reference TRBV5-1 and TRBJ2-1, the complete variable domain is KAGVTQTPRYLIKTRGQQVTLSCSPISGHRSVSWYQQTPGQGLQFLFEYFSETQRNKGNFPGRFSGRQFSNSRSEMNVSTLELGDSALYLCASSLDRRDTRQFFGPGTRLTVL.

J is TRBJ2-4 and V is TRBV5-1, with D tentatively TRBD1 (5 bases). V gave up 0 bases and J gave up 3 bases, with 7 bases separating them. Germline values: CDR1 SGHRS, CDR2 YFSETQ. The CDR3 runs to 14 residues. The CDR3 region is CASSLDRYKNIQYF. DNA of the CDR3: TGCGCCAGCAGCTTGGACAGGTACAAAAACATTCAGTACTTC.

The chain employs TRBV30 and TRBJ2-7; maybe TRBD1 (8 bases). The germline V and J ends were trimmed by 2 bases and 3 bases, with 20 bases remaining between them. The germline V gene has CDR1 GTSNPN and CDR2 SVGIG (reference sequence). This CDR3 is 16 amino acids long. The CDR3 DNA is TGTGCCTGGAGTAAGACAGGGGAGGGTATCTACTACGAGCAGTACTTC. It yields the protein CAWSKTGEGIYYEQYF.

The chain carries TRBV7-9 and TRBJ2-7, with D unresolved. Looked up from germline, CDR1 is SEHNR and CDR2 is FQNEAQ (reference sequence). V was pared by 4 bases and J by 5 bases, with 9 bases between. CDR3 length equals 12 residues. CDR3 DNA: TGTGCCAGCAGCTCAGGATTCCACGAGCAGTACTTC. Protein: CASSSGFHEQYF.

The V gene is TRBV27, the J gene TRBJ2-3; TRBD2 agrees at 15 bases. The CDR3 consists of 16 residues. Germline V gene sequence: CDR1 MNHEY, CDR2 SMNVEV (reference sequence). Losses at the gene ends were 6 bases for V and 3 bases for J; bases not matched to a gene: 4. The CDR3 is CASSHGLAGGTDTQYF. CDR3 DNA: TGTGCCAGCAGCCACGGACTAGCGGGGGGGACAGATACGCAGTATTTT.

V is TRBV5-1 and J is TRBJ2-2, with 7 nucleotides matching TRBD2. This CDR3 region has 15 residues. J was trimmed by 7 bases and V by 0 bases; bases with no gene match: 6. The V gene's germline CDR1 is SGHRS and CDR2 YFSETQ. The CDR3: CASSLVGLPVGELFF. CDR3 sequence (DNA): TGCGCCAGCAGCTTGGTGGGACTACCGGTCGGGGAGCTGTTTTTT.

This clone occurred once. This chain connects TRBV2 to TRBJ1-2; 8 bases agree with TRBD1. The CDR3 is 13 residues long. Germline V gene data show CDR1 as SNHLY and CDR2 as FYNNEI. Germline trimming cut 5 bases from V and 3 bases from J; bases unmatched to any gene: 2. DNA for the CDR3: TGTGCCAGCAGTCCGACAGGGGACTATGGCTACACCTTC. Translating gives CASSPTGDYGYTF.

The chain combines TRBV4-1 with TRBJ1-4, with D perhaps matching TRBD1 (5 bases). Germline V lookup: CDR1 MGHRA, CDR2 YSYEKL. CDR3 length: 15 residues. V shed 1 base and J shed 13 bases, with 19 bases lying between them. CDR3 nucleotides: TGCGCCAGCAGCCAAGGGAAACTCGCGGGACGCATACTGTTTTTT. Its protein product is CASSQGKLAGRILFF.

This chain links TRBV7-9 with TRBJ2-3; 7 positions match TRBD1. With V trimmed by 4 bases and J by 2 bases, 3 bases remained unmatched. The CDR3 runs 14 residues. Germline V CDR1 and CDR2: SEHNR, FQNEAQ (reference sequence). The CDR3 DNA is TGTGCCAGCAGCTCCGGGACAGTCACAGATACGCAGTATTTT. This codes for CASSSGTVTDTQYF.

This sequence joins TRBV5-1 and TRBJ2-1; D perhaps matches TRBD1 (5 bases). Trimming cost V 5 bases and J 2 bases, with 8 bases left between them. The CDR3 is 13 amino acids. The V gene's germline CDR1 is SGHRS and CDR2 YFSETQ. The CDR3, as DNA: TGCGCCAGCAGACAGGAGACCTACAATGAGCAGTTCTTC. Its translation is CASRQETYNEQFF.

This clone appeared once. The V gene is TRBV4-3, the J gene TRBJ2-2, with 8 bases matching TRBD2. V shed 1 base and J 5 bases; nucleotides not matched to a gene: 3. Per germline, CDR1 LGHNA and CDR2 YSLEER. CDR3 size: 15 residues. The CDR3 is CASSQGGGLTGELFF. As DNA, the CDR3 is TGCGCCAGCAGCCAAGGCGGGGGGCTAACCGGGGAGCTGTTTTTT.

This clone was seen once. V is TRBV6-5 and J is TRBJ1-2, with D possibly matching TRBD1 (6 bases). The CDR3 spans 13 residues. The V end was cut by 5 bases, the J end by 7 bases, with 14 bases between. From germline, CDR1 is MNHEY and CDR2 SVGAGI. CDR3 loop: CASSTRQAGGYTF. The CDR3 coding sequence is TGTGCCAGCAGTACCCGACAGGCTGGTGGCTACACCTTC.